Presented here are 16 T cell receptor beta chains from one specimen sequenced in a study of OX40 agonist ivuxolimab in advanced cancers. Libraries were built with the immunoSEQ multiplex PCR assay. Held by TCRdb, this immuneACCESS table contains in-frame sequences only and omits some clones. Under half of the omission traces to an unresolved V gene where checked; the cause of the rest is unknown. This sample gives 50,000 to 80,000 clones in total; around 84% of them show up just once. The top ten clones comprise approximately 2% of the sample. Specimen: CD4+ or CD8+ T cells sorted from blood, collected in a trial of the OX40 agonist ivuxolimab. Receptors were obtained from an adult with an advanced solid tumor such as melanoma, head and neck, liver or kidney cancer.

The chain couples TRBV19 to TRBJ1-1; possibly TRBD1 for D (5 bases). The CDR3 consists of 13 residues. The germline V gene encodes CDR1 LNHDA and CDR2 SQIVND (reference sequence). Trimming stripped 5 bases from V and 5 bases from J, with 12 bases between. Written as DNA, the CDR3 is TGTGCCAGTAGTCGGGGGGGAGTTACTGAAGCTTTCTTT. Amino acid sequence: CASSRGGVTEAFF.

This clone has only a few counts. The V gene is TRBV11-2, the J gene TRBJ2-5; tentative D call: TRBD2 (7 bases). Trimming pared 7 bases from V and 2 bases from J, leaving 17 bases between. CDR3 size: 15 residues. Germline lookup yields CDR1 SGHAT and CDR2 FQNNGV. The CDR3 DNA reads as TGTGCCAGCACCCCCCGAGCGGGACAACAAGAGACCCAGTACTTC. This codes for CASTPRAGQQETQYF.

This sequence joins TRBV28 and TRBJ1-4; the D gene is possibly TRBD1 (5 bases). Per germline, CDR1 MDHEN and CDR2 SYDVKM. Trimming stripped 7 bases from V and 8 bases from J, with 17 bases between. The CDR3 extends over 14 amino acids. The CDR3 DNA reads TGTGCCAGCATGGTAGGGATTAAGGGGGAAAAACTGTTTTTT. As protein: CASMVGIKGEKLFF.

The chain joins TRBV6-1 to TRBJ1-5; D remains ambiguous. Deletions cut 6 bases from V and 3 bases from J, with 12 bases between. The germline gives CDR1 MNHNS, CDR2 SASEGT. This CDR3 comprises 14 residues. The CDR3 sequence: CASRDYSPNQPQHF. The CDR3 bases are TGTGCCAGCAGGGATTATAGCCCCAATCAGCCCCAGCATTTT.

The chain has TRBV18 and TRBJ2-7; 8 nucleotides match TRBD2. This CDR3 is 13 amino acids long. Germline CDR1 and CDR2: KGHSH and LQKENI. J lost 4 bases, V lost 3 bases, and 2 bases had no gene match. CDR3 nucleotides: TGTGCCAGCTCACCTGCTAGCGGGTACGAGCAGTACTTC. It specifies CASSPASGYEQYF. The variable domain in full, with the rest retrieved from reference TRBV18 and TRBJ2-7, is NAGVMQNPRHLVRRRGQEARLRCSPMKGHSHVYWYRQLPEEGLKFMVYLQKENIIDESGMPKERFSAEFPKEGPSILRIQQVVRGDSAAYFCASSPASGYEQYFGPGTRLTVT.

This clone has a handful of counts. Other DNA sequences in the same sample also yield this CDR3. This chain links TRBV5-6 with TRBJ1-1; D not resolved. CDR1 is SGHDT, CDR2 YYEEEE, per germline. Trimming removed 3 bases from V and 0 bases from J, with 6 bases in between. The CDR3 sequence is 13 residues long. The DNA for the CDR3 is TGTGCCAGCAGCTCGACGGTGAACACTGAAGCTTTCTTT. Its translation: CASSSTVNTEAFF.

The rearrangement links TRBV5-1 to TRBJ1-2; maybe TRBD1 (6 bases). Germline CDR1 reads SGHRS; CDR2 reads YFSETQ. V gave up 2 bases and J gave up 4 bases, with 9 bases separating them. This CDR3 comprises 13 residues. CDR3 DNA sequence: TGCGCCAGCAGCTTCGGACAGACCTATGGCTACACCTTC. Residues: CASSFGQTYGYTF. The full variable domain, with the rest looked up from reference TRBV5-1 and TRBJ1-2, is KAGVTQTPRYLIKTRGQQVTLSCSPISGHRSVSWYQQTPGQGLQFLFEYFSETQRNKGNFPGRFSGRQFSNSRSEMNVSTLELGDSALYLCASSFGQTYGYTFGSGTRLTVV.

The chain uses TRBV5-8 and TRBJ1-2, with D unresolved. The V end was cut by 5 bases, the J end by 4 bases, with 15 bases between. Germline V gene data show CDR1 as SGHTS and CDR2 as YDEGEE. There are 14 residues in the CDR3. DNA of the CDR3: TGTGCCAGCAGAGTCTTAATGTCAGGCTATGGCTACACCTTC. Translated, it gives CASRVLMSGYGYTF. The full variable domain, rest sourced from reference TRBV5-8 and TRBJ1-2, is EAGVTQSPTHLIKTRGQQATLRCSPISGHTSVYWYQQALGLGLQFLLWYDEGEERNRGNFPPRFSGRQFPNYSSELNVNALELEDSALYLCASRVLMSGYGYTFGSGTRLTVV.

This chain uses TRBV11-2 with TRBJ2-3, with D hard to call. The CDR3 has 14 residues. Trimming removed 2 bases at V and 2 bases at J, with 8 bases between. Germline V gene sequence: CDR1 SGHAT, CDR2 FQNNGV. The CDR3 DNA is TGTGCCAGCAGCTTATACAGCAACACAGATACGCAGTATTTT. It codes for CASSLYSNTDTQYF.

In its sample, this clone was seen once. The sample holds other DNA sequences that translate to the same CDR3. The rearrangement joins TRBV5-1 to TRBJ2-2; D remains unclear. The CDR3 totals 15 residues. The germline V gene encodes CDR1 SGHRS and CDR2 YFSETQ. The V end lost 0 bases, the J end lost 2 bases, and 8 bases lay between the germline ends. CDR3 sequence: CASSLGRTNTGELFF. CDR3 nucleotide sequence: TGCGCCAGCAGCTTGGGCAGAACTAACACCGGGGAGCTGTTTTTT.

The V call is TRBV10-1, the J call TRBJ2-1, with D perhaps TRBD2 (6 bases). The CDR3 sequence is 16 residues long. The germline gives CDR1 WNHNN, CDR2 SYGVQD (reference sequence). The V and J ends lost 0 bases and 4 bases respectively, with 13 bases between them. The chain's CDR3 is CASSESISGTYNEQFF. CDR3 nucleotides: TGCGCCAGCAGTGAGTCGATTAGCGGTACATACAATGAGCAGTTCTTC.

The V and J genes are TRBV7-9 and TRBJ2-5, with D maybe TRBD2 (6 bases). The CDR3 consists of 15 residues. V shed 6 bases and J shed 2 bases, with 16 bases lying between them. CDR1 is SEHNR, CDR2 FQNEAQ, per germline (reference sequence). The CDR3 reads CASSRVSSAQETQYF. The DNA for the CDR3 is TGTGCCAGCAGTCGGGTCTCTAGCGCTCAAGAGACCCAGTACTTC.

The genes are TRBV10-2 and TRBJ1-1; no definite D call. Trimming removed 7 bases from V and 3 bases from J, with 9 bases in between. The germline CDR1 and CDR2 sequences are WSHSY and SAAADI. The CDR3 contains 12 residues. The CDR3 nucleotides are TGCGCCAGCAAGGACCTATACACTGAAGCTTTCTTT. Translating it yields CASKDLYTEAFF.

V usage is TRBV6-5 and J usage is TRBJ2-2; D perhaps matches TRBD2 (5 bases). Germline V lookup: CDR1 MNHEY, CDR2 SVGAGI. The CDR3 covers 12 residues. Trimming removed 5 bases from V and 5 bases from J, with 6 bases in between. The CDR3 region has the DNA TGTGCCAGCAGTCGGAGGACCGGGGAGCTGTTTTTT. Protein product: CASSRRTGELFF.

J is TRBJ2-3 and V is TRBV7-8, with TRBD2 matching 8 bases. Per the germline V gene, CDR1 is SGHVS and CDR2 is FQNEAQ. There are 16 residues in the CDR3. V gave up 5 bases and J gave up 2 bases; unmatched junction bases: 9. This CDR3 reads CASSPGAGATTDTQYF. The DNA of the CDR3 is TGTGCCAGCAGCCCGGGAGCGGGAGCTACCACAGATACGCAGTATTTT.

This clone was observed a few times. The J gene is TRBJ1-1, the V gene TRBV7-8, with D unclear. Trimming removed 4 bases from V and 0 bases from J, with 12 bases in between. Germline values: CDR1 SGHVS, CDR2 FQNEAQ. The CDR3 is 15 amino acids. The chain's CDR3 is CASSYTSALNTEAFF. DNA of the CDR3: TGTGCCAGCAGCTACACATCCGCGCTGAACACTGAAGCTTTCTTT.